This T cell receptor beta chain comes out of a study of cytomegalovirus exposure and HLA in healthy donors. Whole-study results and caveats: Prior analysis indicated that the majority of TCR beta V segments exhibited productivity approximately 90% or approximately 30% of the time. Analyzed later, association rates of TCRs varied across HLA loci, with DRB1 most and HLA-C fewest.

The PCR employed 60 Vbeta primers together with 13 Jbeta primers. Libraries were prepared by immunoSEQ multiplex PCR; TCRdb keeps only in-frame clonotypes and omits some of them. The sample lists some 190,000 clones; 60% to 80% were seen once. The trim removed 4 bases at V and 1 base at J, leaving 7 bases unmatched. The germline V gene has CDR1 SQVTM and CDR2 ANQGSEA. The CDR3 length is 14 residues. A note on this clone: Its antigen remains unknown.

The chain carries TRBV29-1 and TRBJ2-7; the match to TRBD2 covers 7 bases. The TCR originated in a woman in her 30s in good health and CMV-seropositive. Sequencing was performed on PBMCs. The CDR3 nucleotides read TGCAGCGTTGTAGGCGCTAGCGGTTCCTACGAGCAGTACTTC. The encoded protein is CSVVGASGSYEQYF.